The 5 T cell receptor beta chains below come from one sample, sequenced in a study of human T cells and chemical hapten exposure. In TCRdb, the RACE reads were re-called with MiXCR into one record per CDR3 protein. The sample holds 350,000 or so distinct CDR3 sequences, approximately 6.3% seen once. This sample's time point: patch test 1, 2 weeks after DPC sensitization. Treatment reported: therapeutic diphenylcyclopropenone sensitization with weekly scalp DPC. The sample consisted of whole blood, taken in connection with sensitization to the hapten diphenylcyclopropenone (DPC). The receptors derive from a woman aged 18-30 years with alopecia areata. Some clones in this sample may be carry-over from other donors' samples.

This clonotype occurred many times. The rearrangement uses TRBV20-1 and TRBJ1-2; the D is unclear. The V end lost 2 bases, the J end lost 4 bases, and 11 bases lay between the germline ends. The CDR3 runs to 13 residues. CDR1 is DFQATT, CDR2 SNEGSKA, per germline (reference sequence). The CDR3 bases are TGCAGTGCTAGAAATACAGCGATCTATGGCTACACCTTC. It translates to CSARNTAIYGYTF.

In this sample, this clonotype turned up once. CDR3 DNA: TGTGCCAGCAGCTTAGCGGCTAGCGGGGGCCCTCCTCCCTACAATGAGCAGTTCTTC. Protein product: CASSLAASGGPPPYNEQFF. This sequence joins TRBV11-1 and TRBJ2-1; 10 bases fit TRBD2. This CDR3 is built from 19 residues. Germline assignment: CDR1 SGHAT and CDR2 FQDESV (reference sequence). J gave up 2 bases and V 0 bases, and 10 bases lay outside the gene matches.

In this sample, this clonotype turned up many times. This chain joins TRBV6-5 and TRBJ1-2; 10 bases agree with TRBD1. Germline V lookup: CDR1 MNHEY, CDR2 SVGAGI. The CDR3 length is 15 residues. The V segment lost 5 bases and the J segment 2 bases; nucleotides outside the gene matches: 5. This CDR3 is CASSRLGQGNYGYTF. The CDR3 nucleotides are TGTGCCAGCAGTCGCTTGGGACAGGGGAACTATGGCTACACCTTC.

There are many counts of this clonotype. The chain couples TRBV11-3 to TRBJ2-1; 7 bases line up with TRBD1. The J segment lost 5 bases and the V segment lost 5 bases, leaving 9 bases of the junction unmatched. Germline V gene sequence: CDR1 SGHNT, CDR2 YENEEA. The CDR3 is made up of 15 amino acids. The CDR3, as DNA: TGTGCCAGCAGCCATGACGGGACAGCAGACAATGAGCAGTTCTTC. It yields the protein CASSHDGTADNEQFF.

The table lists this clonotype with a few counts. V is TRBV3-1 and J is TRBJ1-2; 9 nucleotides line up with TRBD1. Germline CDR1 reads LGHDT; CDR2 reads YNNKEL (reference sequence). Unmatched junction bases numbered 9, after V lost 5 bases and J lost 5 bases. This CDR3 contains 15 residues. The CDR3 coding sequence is TGTGCCAGCAGCTTCCACAGGGGGCCGGGATATGGCTACACCTTC. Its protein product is CASSFHRGPGYGYTF.